Presented here are 7 T cell receptor beta chains from one specimen sequenced in a study of CD8+CD57+ T cells in acquired aplastic anemia. CD8+CD57+ cell expansion had been shown by flow cytometry in patients chosen for sequencing. According to the study, genomic DNA was the template for TCR beta VDJ and CDR3 profiling. TCRdb itself ran the reads through MiXCR, one entry per CDR3 protein. The sample consists of fewer than 250,000 distinct CDR3 sequences, about 44% of them appearing once. Sequenced input: sorted CD4+, CD8+, or CD8+CD57+ T cells (not recorded which) from PBMCs. The receptors derive from a human donor with aplastic anemia.

Comment on this clonotype: Possible read error: a much larger clone is one base away. The chain joins TRBV20-1 to TRBJ2-3, with D possibly matching TRBD2 (5 bases). The length of the CDR3 is 18 residues. Germline values: CDR1 DFQATT, CDR2 SNEGSKA (reference sequence). V was shortened by 0 bases and J by 3 bases, with 22 bases between the two germline ends. The DNA of the CDR3 is TGCAGTGCTAGAGATCCGCTACGGCGGGCCCTGCGGACAGATACGCAGTATTTT. It specifies CSARDPLRRALRTDTQYF.

CDR3 nucleotide sequence: TGTGCCAGCAGTAAAGCGGAAGACAGACTCTATGGCTACACCTTC. Encoded protein: CASSKAEDRLYGYTF. The V and J genes are TRBV7-9 and TRBJ1-2, with D perhaps matching TRBD1 (5 bases). The CDR3 contains 15 residues. Trimming left V 6 bases short and J 4 bases short, with 18 bases between. Germline CDR1 is SEHNR and CDR2 is FQNEAQ (reference sequence).

The count of this clonotype is one. The rearrangement uses TRBV20-1 and TRBJ1-1; unclear D gene. V shed 5 bases and J shed 0 bases, with 7 bases lying between them. The CDR3 is made up of 12 amino acids. Per germline, CDR1 DFQATT and CDR2 SNEGSKA (reference sequence). The CDR3 region is CSALTVNTEAFF. For the CDR3, the DNA is TGCAGTGCTCTTACAGTGAACACTGAAGCTTTCTTT.

The chain uses TRBV20-1 and TRBJ2-7, with TRBD1 identical over 7 bases. Germline CDR1 is DFQATT and CDR2 is SNEGSKA (reference sequence). The CDR3 runs to 13 residues. The V segment lost 3 bases and the J segment 0 bases; nucleotides outside the gene matches: 2. CDR3 region: CSASDRDSYEQYF. The DNA for the CDR3 is TGCAGTGCTAGCGACAGGGACTCCTACGAGCAGTACTTC.

This clonotype was counted a few times. The chain has TRBV20-1 and TRBJ2-7; TRBD1 matches at 8 bases. CDR1 is DFQATT and CDR2 is SNEGSKA in the germline V gene (reference sequence). The CDR3 is 15 residues long. The V gene end was trimmed by 4 bases and the J gene end by 4 bases; junction bases not matched to a gene: 12. The CDR3 bases are TGCAGTGCTATTACCGGGACAGGAAACAAATACGAGCAGTACTTC. It translates to CSAITGTGNKYEQYF.

The genes are TRBV15 and TRBJ2-5; D ambiguous. Germline V gene sequence: CDR1 LNHNV, CDR2 YYDKDF (reference sequence). The V and J ends lost 1 base and 1 base respectively, with 10 bases between them. There are 15 residues in the CDR3. CDR3 protein: CATSRAALGQETQYF. The CDR3 DNA follows: TGTGCCACCAGCAGAGCGGCGTTGGGCCAAGAGACCCAGTACTTC.

This clonotype was seen at least ten times. The CDR3, as DNA: TGCGCCAGCAGTGAGGTAACAGGGGACTATGGCTACACCTTC. Protein product: CASSEVTGDYGYTF. The J gene is TRBJ1-2, the V gene TRBV10-2; TRBD1 matches at 7 bases. J lost 3 bases, V lost 2 bases, and 3 bases had no gene match. Looked up from germline, CDR1 is WSHSY and CDR2 is SAAADI. The CDR3 contains 14 residues.